These 5 T cell receptor beta chains share one sample of origin, sequenced in a study of blood T cell repertoires in COVID-19. The table came from immunoSEQ multiplex PCR; TCRdb's copy has only in-frame clones and leaves some out. The table has approximately 270,000 clones, approximately 80% seen once. The sequenced sample consisted of peripheral blood. The receptors stem from a man of 80 years or more with acute or convalescent COVID-19.

This rearrangement joins TRBV4-1 to TRBJ1-3; TRBD1 aligns across 7 bases. The length of the CDR3 is 17 residues. CDR1 and CDR2 (germline): MGHRA, YSYEKL. Trimming took 1 base from V and 0 from J; bases not matched to a gene: 6. CDR3 sequence (DNA): TGCGCCAGCAGCCAAGCCCTACAGGGGTTCTCTGGAAACACCATATATTTT. Residues: CASSQALQGFSGNTIYF.

A note on this clone: In the same sample, other DNA sequences code for this CDR3. The CDR3 here is CASSLFGNSPLHF. CDR3 bases: TGTGCCAGCAGCTTATTCGGGAATTCACCCCTCCACTTT. The chain couples TRBV13 to TRBJ1-6; D is unresolved. Germline lookup yields CDR1 PRHDT and CDR2 FYEKMQ (reference sequence). Trimming took off 2 bases at V and 7 bases at J, with 6 bases between the two ends. The CDR3 covers 13 residues.

This rearrangement joins TRBV24-1 to TRBJ2-2, with a tentative D call TRBD1 (5 bases). This CDR3 spans 17 amino acids. The germline V gene encodes CDR1 KGHDR and CDR2 SFDVKD. The V gene lost 3 bases and the J gene lost 2 bases, with 15 bases spanning the gap. CDR3 bases: TGTGCCACCAGTGATCCGTCGACAGTTTTCAACACCGGGGAGCTGTTTTTT. This sequence encodes CATSDPSTVFNTGELFF.

This chain connects TRBV7-9 to TRBJ1-5; D gene unclear. Trimming left V 1 base short and J 4 bases short, with 8 bases between. The CDR3 has 14 residues. Germline lookup yields CDR1 SEHNR and CDR2 FQNEAQ (reference sequence). The CDR3 loop is CASSLVGGNQPQHF. The CDR3 nucleotides are TGTGCCAGCAGCTTAGTAGGAGGTAATCAGCCCCAGCATTTT. The full variable domain, with the rest looked up from reference TRBV7-9 and TRBJ1-5, is DTGVSQNPRHKITKRGQNVTFRCDPISEHNRLYWYRQTLGQGPEFLTYFQNEAQLEKSRLLSDRFSAERPKGSFSTLEIQRTEQGDSAMYLCASSLVGGNQPQHFGDGTRLSIL.

The V and J genes are TRBV28 and TRBJ1-2; TRBD1 matches at 7 bases. V was pared by 5 bases and J by 5 bases, with 8 bases of the junction left unmatched. The CDR3 has 14 residues. CDR1 and CDR2 from the germline V gene are MDHEN and SYDVKM. This CDR3 is CASSAPGGWYGYTF. Written as DNA, the CDR3 is TGTGCCAGCAGTGCTCCAGGGGGTTGGTATGGCTACACCTTC.